The rows below give T cell receptor beta chains drawn from one sample of a study of cytomegalovirus exposure and HLA in healthy donors. Profiled with immunoSEQ multiplex PCR; TCRdb holds only in-frame clones, not every one. The data hold some 150,000 clones, with under 90% observed a single time. Sequenced: PBMCs. All receptors come from a man aged 25-45 years in good health and CMV-seronegative. Each CDR3 is given with its conserved first and last residue. Fields, in order: D gene, clone size, J gene, V gene, CDR3 protein, CDR3 DNA. The D gene is left open where the match is weak. Expanded clones are given a class, and other clones once, few, many or no size at all.

d_call: .; clone_size: .; j_call: TRBJ2-7; v_call: TRBV19; cdr3_aa: CASSITGNHEQYF; cdr3_nt: TGTGCCAGTAGCATCACAGGGAACCACGAGCAGTACTTC
d_call: TRBD1; clone_size: .; j_call: TRBJ1-3; v_call: TRBV27; cdr3_aa: CASSYGTADPSGNTIYF; cdr3_nt: TGTGCCAGCAGTTACGGGACAGCAGATCCTTCTGGAAACACCATATATTTT
d_call: TRBD1; clone_size: .; j_call: TRBJ1-2; v_call: TRBV30; cdr3_aa: CAWSVRTGIYYTF; cdr3_nt: TGTGCCTGGAGTGTACGGACAGGGATCTACTACACCTTC
d_call: .; clone_size: .; j_call: TRBJ1-5; v_call: TRBV7-9; cdr3_aa: CASSKGRVWSNQPQHF; cdr3_nt: TGTGCCAGCAGCAAAGGGCGGGTATGGAGCAATCAGCCCCAGCATTTT
d_call: .; clone_size: .; j_call: TRBJ2-7; v_call: TRBV5-4; cdr3_aa: CASTAYGSSYEQYF; cdr3_nt: TGTGCCAGCACCGCTTACGGGAGCTCCTACGAGCAGTACTTC
d_call: TRBD1; clone_size: .; j_call: TRBJ1-1; v_call: TRBV6-1; cdr3_aa: CASSVAGTGYTEAFF; cdr3_nt: TGTGCCAGCAGCGTAGCTGGGACAGGCTACACTGAAGCTTTCTTT
d_call: TRBD1; clone_size: .; j_call: TRBJ1-1; v_call: TRBV12-5; cdr3_aa: CASGFGQGSTEAFF; cdr3_nt: TGTGCTAGTGGTTTCGGACAGGGGAGCACTGAAGCTTTCTTT
d_call: .; clone_size: .; j_call: TRBJ1-4; v_call: TRBV7-9; cdr3_aa: CASSSRQDIDEKLFF; cdr3_nt: TGTGCCAGCAGCTCCAGACAGGATATCGATGAAAAACTGTTTTTT
d_call: .; clone_size: .; j_call: TRBJ1-3; v_call: TRBV7-9; cdr3_aa: CASSLRERISSGNTIYF; cdr3_nt: TGTGCCAGCAGCTTAAGGGAGAGGATCAGCTCTGGAAACACCATATATTTT
d_call: TRBD1; clone_size: .; j_call: TRBJ1-5; v_call: TRBV15; cdr3_aa: CATSRDQGAQRPQHF; cdr3_nt: TGTGCCACCAGCAGAGATCAGGGGGCTCAACGGCCCCAGCATTTT
d_call: TRBD1; clone_size: .; j_call: TRBJ1-4; v_call: TRBV7-9; cdr3_aa: CASSLEGRGNEKLFF; cdr3_nt: TGTGCCAGCAGCTTAGAAGGCAGGGGGAATGAAAAACTGTTTTTT
d_call: .; clone_size: few; j_call: TRBJ2-1; v_call: TRBV6-1; cdr3_aa: CATLVLPEQFF; cdr3_nt: TGTGCCACCCTAGTACTCCCTGAGCAGTTCTTC
d_call: TRBD1; clone_size: .; j_call: TRBJ1-5; v_call: TRBV10-3; cdr3_aa: CATGDRAYNQPQHF; cdr3_nt: TGTGCCACCGGGGACAGGGCTTACAATCAGCCCCAGCATTTT
d_call: .; clone_size: .; j_call: TRBJ2-1; v_call: TRBV27; cdr3_aa: CASSTTGSLTSRFF; cdr3_nt: TGTGCCAGCAGTACGACAGGCTCCCTGACGTCGCGGTTCTTC
d_call: TRBD1; clone_size: .; j_call: TRBJ1-1; v_call: TRBV7-9; cdr3_aa: CASSYTGTGGINTEAFF; cdr3_nt: TGTGCCAGCAGTTACACCGGGACAGGGGGCATTAACACTGAAGCTTTCTTT
d_call: .; clone_size: once; j_call: TRBJ2-3; v_call: TRBV7-3; cdr3_aa: CASSFFASLSSTDTQYF; cdr3_nt: TGTGCCAGCAGCTTCTTTGCGAGCCTTTCTAGCACAGATACGCAGTATTTT
d_call: .; clone_size: .; j_call: TRBJ2-1; v_call: TRBV5-4; cdr3_aa: CASSFRRGGGNEQFF; cdr3_nt: TGTGCCAGCAGCTTCCGCAGGGGCGGCGGCAATGAGCAGTTCTTC
d_call: TRBD1; clone_size: .; j_call: TRBJ1-5; v_call: TRBV28; cdr3_aa: CASSDRARQPQHF; cdr3_nt: TGTGCCAGCAGTGACAGGGCGCGTCAGCCCCAGCATTTT
d_call: TRBD2; clone_size: .; j_call: TRBJ2-7; v_call: TRBV19; cdr3_aa: CASSMLAGGGEQYF; cdr3_nt: TGTGCCAGTAGTATGTTAGCGGGAGGAGGCGAGCAGTACTTC
d_call: .; clone_size: .; j_call: TRBJ2-7; v_call: TRBV14; cdr3_aa: CASSQDRRVRNEQYF; cdr3_nt: TGTGCCAGCAGCCAAGATCGGCGGGTAAGGAACGAGCAGTACTTC
d_call: .; clone_size: .; j_call: TRBJ1-1; v_call: TRBV5-1; cdr3_aa: CASSSWTANTEAFF; cdr3_nt: TGCGCCAGCAGCTCGTGGACAGCGAACACTGAAGCTTTCTTT
d_call: TRBD2; clone_size: .; j_call: TRBJ2-3; v_call: TRBV4-2; cdr3_aa: CASSPAGDLYTQYF; cdr3_nt: TGTGCCAGCAGCCCCGCGGGAGATCTATATACGCAGTATTTT
d_call: .; clone_size: .; j_call: TRBJ2-3; v_call: TRBV29-1; cdr3_aa: CSVGRVSDTQYF; cdr3_nt: TGCAGCGTTGGCAGGGTGTCAGATACGCAGTATTTT
d_call: TRBD1; clone_size: .; j_call: TRBJ1-2; v_call: TRBV29-1; cdr3_aa: CSVGQGARGYTF; cdr3_nt: TGCAGCGTTGGACAGGGGGCGCGTGGCTACACCTTC
d_call: .; clone_size: .; j_call: TRBJ2-7; v_call: TRBV19; cdr3_aa: CASSMESFPTYEQYF; cdr3_nt: TGTGCCAGTAGTATGGAGTCTTTCCCTACCTACGAGCAGTACTTC
d_call: .; clone_size: few; j_call: TRBJ1-5; v_call: TRBV12-5; cdr3_aa: CASALNSNQPQHF; cdr3_nt: TGTGCTAGTGCCCTTAATAGCAATCAGCCCCAGCATTTT
d_call: .; clone_size: .; j_call: TRBJ1-5; v_call: TRBV19; cdr3_aa: CASSIQASNQPQHF; cdr3_nt: TGTGCCAGTAGTATCCAAGCGAGCAATCAGCCCCAGCATTTT
d_call: TRBD1; clone_size: .; j_call: TRBJ1-2; v_call: TRBV28; cdr3_aa: CASSLIGDRDYTF; cdr3_nt: TGTGCCAGCAGTTTAATCGGTGACAGGGACTACACCTTC
d_call: .; clone_size: once; j_call: TRBJ1-5; v_call: TRBV28; cdr3_aa: CASIAQQGSNQPQHF; cdr3_nt: TGTGCCAGCATTGCCCAACAGGGAAGCAATCAGCCCCAGCATTTT
d_call: TRBD2; clone_size: .; j_call: TRBJ2-1; v_call: TRBV28; cdr3_aa: CASTLLAGSYNEQFF; cdr3_nt: TGTGCCAGCACCTTACTAGCGGGATCCTACAATGAGCAGTTCTTC